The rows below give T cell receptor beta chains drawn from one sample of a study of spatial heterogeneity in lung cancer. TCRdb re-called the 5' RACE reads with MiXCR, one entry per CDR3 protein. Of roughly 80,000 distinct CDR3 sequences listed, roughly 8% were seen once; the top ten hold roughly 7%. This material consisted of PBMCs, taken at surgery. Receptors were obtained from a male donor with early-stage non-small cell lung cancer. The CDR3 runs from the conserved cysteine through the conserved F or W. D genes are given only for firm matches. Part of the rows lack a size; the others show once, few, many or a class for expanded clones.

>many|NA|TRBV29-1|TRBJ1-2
TGCAGCGTTTTACAGATAGCTAACTATGGCTACACCTTC
CSVLQIANYGYTF
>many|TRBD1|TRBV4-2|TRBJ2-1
TGTGCCAGCAGCCAAACCGACAGGGGCTTCGACAATGAGCAGTTCTTC
CASSQTDRGFDNEQFF
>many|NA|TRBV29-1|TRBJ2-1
TGCAGCGTTTCTTTCATGGCGTCTAGACTAGTTCCAAATGAGCAGTTCTTC
CSVSFMASRLVPNEQFF
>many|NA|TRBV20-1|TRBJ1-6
TGCAGTGCTAGAGAGGGCAGCTCCTATAATTCACCCCTCCACTTT
CSAREGSSYNSPLHF
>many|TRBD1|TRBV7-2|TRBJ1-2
TGTGCCAGCAGCCGGGACAGGGGGCTTGATGGCTACACCTTC
CASSRDRGLDGYTF
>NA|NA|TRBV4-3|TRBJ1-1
TGCGCCAGCAGCCAAGGAGGGTGGAACACTGAAGCTTTCTTT
CASSQGGWNTEAFF
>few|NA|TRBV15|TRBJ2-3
TGTGCCACCAGCAAGCGGACTCCTTCTAGCACAGATACGCAGTATTTT
CATSKRTPSSTDTQYF
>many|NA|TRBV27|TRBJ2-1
TGTGCCAGCAGTTTCCACCACCCCGTGGACAATGAGCAGTTCTTC
CASSFHHPVDNEQFF
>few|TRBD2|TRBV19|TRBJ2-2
TGTGCCAGTAGTAAGGGACTAGCGGACACCGGGGAGCTGTTTTTT
CASSKGLADTGELFF
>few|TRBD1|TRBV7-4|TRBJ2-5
TGTGCCAGCAGCGCCTCGGGACAGCCCGGGGAGACCCAGTACTTC
CASSASGQPGETQYF
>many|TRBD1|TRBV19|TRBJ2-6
TGTGCCAGTAGTCCTGACAGGGGACCCGGGGCCAACGTCCTGACTTTC
CASSPDRGPGANVLTF
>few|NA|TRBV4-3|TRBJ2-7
TGCGCCAGCAGCCTCACAGTCAGGTCCTACGAGCAGTACTTC
CASSLTVRSYEQYF
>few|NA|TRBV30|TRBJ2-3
TGTGCCTGGAGTGTACGAGGCAGGGGGGGCACAGATACGCAGTATTTT
CAWSVRGRGGTDTQYF
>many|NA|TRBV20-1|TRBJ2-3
TGCAGTGCTCCCTGGGACATCCAGATCACAGATACGCAGTATTTT
CSAPWDIQITDTQYF